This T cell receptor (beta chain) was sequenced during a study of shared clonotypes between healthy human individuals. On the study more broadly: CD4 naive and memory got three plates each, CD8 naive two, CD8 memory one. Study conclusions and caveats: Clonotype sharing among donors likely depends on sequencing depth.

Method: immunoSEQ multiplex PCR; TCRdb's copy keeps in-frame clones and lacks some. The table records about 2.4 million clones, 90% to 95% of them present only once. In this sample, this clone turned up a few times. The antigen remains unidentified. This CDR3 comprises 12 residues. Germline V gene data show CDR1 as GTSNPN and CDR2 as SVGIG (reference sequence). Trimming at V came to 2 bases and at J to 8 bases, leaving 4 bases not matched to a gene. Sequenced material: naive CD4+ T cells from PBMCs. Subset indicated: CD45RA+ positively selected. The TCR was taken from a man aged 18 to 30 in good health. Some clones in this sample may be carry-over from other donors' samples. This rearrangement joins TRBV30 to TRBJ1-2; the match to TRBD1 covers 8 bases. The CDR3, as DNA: TGTGCCTGGAGTTCGCAGGGGGCAGGCTACACCTTC. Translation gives CAWSSQGAGYTF.